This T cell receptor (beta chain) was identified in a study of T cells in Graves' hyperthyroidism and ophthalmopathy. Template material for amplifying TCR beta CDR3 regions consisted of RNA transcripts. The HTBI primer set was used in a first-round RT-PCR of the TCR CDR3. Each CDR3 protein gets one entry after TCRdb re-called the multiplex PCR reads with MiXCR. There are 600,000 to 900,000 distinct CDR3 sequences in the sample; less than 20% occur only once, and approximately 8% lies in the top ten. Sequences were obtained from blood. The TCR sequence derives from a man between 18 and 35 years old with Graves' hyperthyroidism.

The CDR3 coding sequence is TGTGCCAGTAGCGGGGGACGGTTCGGCACTGAAGCTTTCTTT. This codes for CASSGGRFGTEAFF. The rearrangement joins TRBV19 to TRBJ1-1; possible D gene TRBD1, 5 bases. This CDR3 is built from 14 residues. Trimming left V 6 bases short and J 4 bases short, with 15 bases between. Germline lookup yields CDR1 LNHDA and CDR2 SQIVND (reference sequence).